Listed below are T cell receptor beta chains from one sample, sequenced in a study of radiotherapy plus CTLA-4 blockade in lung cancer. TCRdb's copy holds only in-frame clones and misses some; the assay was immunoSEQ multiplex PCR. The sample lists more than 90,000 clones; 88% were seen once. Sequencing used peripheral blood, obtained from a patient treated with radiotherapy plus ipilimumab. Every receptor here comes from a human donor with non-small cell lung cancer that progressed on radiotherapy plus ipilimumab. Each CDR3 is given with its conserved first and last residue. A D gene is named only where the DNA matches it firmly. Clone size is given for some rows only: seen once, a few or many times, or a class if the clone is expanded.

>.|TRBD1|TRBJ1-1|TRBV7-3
TGTGCCAGTTTTGGGGTTCCGGGACAGGGAACCTCTAGAACTGAAGCTTTCTTT
CASFGVPGQGTSRTEAFF
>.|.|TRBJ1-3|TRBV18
TGTGCCAGCTCACACGACGAACTACAGGTCTCTGGAAACACCATATATTTT
CASSHDELQVSGNTIYF
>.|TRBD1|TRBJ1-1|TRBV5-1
TGCGCCAGCAGACAGGGGAGTGCGAACACTGAAGCTTTCTTT
CASRQGSANTEAFF
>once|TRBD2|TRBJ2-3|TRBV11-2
TGTGCCAGCAGCCAACTACTCAGACTAGCGGGAGCAACAGATACGCAGTATTTT
CASSQLLRLAGATDTQYF
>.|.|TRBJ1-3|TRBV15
TGTGCCACCAGCAGAGATTCCTTCACTGGAAACACCATATATTTT
CATSRDSFTGNTIYF
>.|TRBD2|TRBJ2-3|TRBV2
TGTGCCACCTCTAGCGGGAGCACAGATACGCAGTATTTT
CATSSGSTDTQYF
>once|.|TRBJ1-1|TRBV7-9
TGTGCCAGCAGCTCCTCACCGAACACTGAAGCTTTCTTT
CASSSSPNTEAFF
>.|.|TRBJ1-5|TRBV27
TGTGCCAGCAGTTTGAGTAGCAATCAGCCCCAGCATTTT
CASSLSSNQPQHF
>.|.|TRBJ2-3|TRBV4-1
TGCGCCAGCAGCCAGCCTCTCAGGGAAAAAAAGACAGATACGCAGTATTTT
CASSQPLREKKTDTQYF
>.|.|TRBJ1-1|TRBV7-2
TGTGCCAGCAGCCGTCGACGGGACACTGAAGCTTTCTTT
CASSRRRDTEAFF
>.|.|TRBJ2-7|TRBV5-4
TGTGCCAGCAGCTTGGCGGCTGAAAGCTCCTACGAGCAGTACTTC
CASSLAAESSYEQYF
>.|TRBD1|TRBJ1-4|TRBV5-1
TGCGCCAGCAGCCCAGGGGGCTCGGCTAATGAAAAACTGTTTTTT
CASSPGGSANEKLFF
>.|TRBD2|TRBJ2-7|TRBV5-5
TGTGCCAGCAGCACAAGACTAGCGGGCACCTACGAGCAGTACTTC
CASSTRLAGTYEQYF
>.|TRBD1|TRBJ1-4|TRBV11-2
TGTGCCAGCAGCTTAGGACAGGGAGCAACTAATGAAAAACTGTTTTTT
CASSLGQGATNEKLFF
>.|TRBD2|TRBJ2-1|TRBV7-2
TGTGCCAGCAGCTTGAGCGGGAGCTCCTACAATGAGCAGTTCTTC
CASSLSGSSYNEQFF
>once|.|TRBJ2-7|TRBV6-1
TGTGCCAGCAGTGACGCTACCGAGCAGTACTTC
CASSDATEQYF
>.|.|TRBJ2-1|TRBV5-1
TGCGCCAGCATCAACATGGCAGGGAGCATCAATGAGCAGTTCTTC
CASINMAGSINEQFF
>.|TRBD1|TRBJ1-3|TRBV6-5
TGTGCCAGCAAGTTACAGGGGGCCTCTGGAAACACCATATATTTT
CASKLQGASGNTIYF
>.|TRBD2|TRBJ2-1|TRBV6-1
TGTGCCAGCAGTGATTCCGCGGGGAGGGCCTACAATGAGCAGTTCTTC
CASSDSAGRAYNEQFF
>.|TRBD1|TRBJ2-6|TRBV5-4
TGTGCCAGCAGCTCAGGGGGCTCTGGGGCCAACGTCCTGACTTTC
CASSSGGSGANVLTF
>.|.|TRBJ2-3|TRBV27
TGTGCCAGCAGTCCCTTTGGGGGACGAAACACAGATACGCAGTATTTT
CASSPFGGRNTDTQYF
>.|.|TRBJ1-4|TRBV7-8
TGTGCCAGCAGCTTAGCGGCAAGGGGCCCAACTAATGAAAAACTGTTTTTT
CASSLAARGPTNEKLFF
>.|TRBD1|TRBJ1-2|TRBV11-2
TGTGCCAGCAGCACGATCCAGGGGGCGCGGTATGGCTACACCTTC
CASSTIQGARYGYTF
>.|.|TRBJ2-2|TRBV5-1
TGCGCCAGCATTGATAGGCCGGACACCGGGGAGCTGTTTTTT
CASIDRPDTGELFF
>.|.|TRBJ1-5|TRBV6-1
TGTGCCAGTGAAAGGGTGGGAAGCAATCAGCCCCAGCATTTT
CASERVGSNQPQHF
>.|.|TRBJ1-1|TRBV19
TGTGCCAGTAGTATGCAAGGCGGCCCTAACACTGAAGCTTTCTTT
CASSMQGGPNTEAFF
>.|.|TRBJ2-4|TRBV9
TGTGCCAGCAGCGTAGCTCCCAAAAACATTCAGTACTTC
CASSVAPKNIQYF
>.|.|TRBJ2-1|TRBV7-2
TGTGCCAGCAGCCCCCGACAGTACAATGAGCAGTTCTTC
CASSPRQYNEQFF
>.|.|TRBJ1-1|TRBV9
TGTGCCAGCAGCGGCCCCTACGAGGGCACTGAAGCTTTCTTT
CASSGPYEGTEAFF
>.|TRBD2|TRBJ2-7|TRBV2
TGTGCCAGCGCTATAGCGGGAGGCGACGAGCAGTACTTC
CASAIAGGDEQYF
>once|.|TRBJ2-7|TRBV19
TGTGCCAGTAGTCATCCGGGACAACGAGCCTACGAGCAGTACTTC
CASSHPGQRAYEQYF
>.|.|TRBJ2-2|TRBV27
TGTGCCAGCAGTTTGACAGCGGACACCGGGGAGCTGTTTTTT
CASSLTADTGELFF
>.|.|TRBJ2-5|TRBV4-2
TGTGCCAGCAGCCAAGATTTGAGGGAAGAGACCCAGTACTTC
CASSQDLREETQYF